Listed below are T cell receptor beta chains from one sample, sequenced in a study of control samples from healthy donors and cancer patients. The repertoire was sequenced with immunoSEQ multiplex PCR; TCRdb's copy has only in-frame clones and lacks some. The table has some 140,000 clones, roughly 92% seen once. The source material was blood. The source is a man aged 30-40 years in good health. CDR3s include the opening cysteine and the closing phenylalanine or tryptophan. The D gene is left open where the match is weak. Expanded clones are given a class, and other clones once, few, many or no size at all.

CASSPAIVVVYGYTF TGTGCCAGCAGCCCCGCCATTGTGGTTGTCTATGGCTACACCTTC NA TRBJ1-2 TRBV28 NA
CASSQEPGDRINEQFF TGCGCCAGCAGCCAGGAACCCGGGGACAGGATTAATGAGCAGTTCTTC TRBD1 TRBJ2-1 TRBV4-1 NA
CASSPFGSSYNEQFF TGTGCCAGCTCACCATTCGGGAGCTCCTACAATGAGCAGTTCTTC NA TRBJ2-1 TRBV18 NA
CASSSGTGRAYEQYF TGTGCCAGCAGTAGCGGGACAGGGCGGGCCTACGAGCAGTACTTC NA TRBJ2-7 TRBV5-6 NA
CASLRDGILDNEQFF TGTGCCAGCCTGCGGGACGGGATCCTGGACAATGAGCAGTTCTTC NA TRBJ2-1 TRBV2 NA
CASSEYALGLTEGEQYF TGTGCCAGCAGTGAATATGCGCTCGGACTTACGGAGGGGGAGCAGTACTTC NA TRBJ2-7 TRBV25-1 NA
CASSSSGTITGELFF TGTGCCAGCAGCTCCTCCGGGACCATCACCGGGGAGCTGTTTTTT NA TRBJ2-2 TRBV7-8 NA
CASSHDPGGFPKNIQYF TGTGCCAGCAGCCACGACCCGGGCGGGTTTCCCAAAAACATTCAGTACTTC NA TRBJ2-4 TRBV3-1/TRBV3-2 NA
CASSFLGRWYGYTF TGTGCCAGCAGCTTTTTGGGAAGATGGTATGGCTACACCTTC NA TRBJ1-2 TRBV7-9 NA
CASSQDVLLSYNEQFF TGTGCCAGCAGCCAAGACGTCCTACTCTCCTACAATGAGCAGTTCTTC NA TRBJ2-1 TRBV3-1/TRBV3-2 NA
CAWSPDRGLWADGYTF TGTGCCTGGAGTCCCGACAGGGGGCTCTGGGCGGATGGCTACACCTTC TRBD1 TRBJ1-2 TRBV30 many
CASSERGYRDRGLAGGRNTQYF TGCGCCAGCAGCGAAAGGGGGTACCGGGACAGGGGACTAGCGGGAGGGCGGAATACGCAGTATTTT TRBD2 TRBJ2-3 TRBV10-1 NA
CASSARQGANSPLHF TGTGCCAGCAGTGCCCGACAGGGGGCGAATTCACCCCTCCACTTT TRBD1 TRBJ1-6 TRBV25-1 NA
CASSLATSGSLDEQFF TGTGCCAGCAGCTTAGCGACTAGCGGGAGTTTGGATGAGCAGTTCTTC TRBD2 TRBJ2-1 TRBV7-6 NA
CASSLGLNTDTQYF TGTGCCAGCAGCTTGGGACTCAACACAGATACGCAGTATTTT NA TRBJ2-3 TRBV11-2 NA
CASSRSGSTDTQYF TGTGCCAGCAGCCGTAGCGGGAGCACAGATACGCAGTATTTT TRBD2 TRBJ2-3 TRBV3-1/TRBV3-2 NA
CASRDAAGGIGYTF TGTGCCAGCAGGGACGCGGCAGGGGGGATAGGCTACACCTTC TRBD1 TRBJ1-2 TRBV6-4 NA
CASSPTSGRAYNEQFF TGTGCCAGCAGCCCGACTAGCGGGAGGGCCTACAATGAGCAGTTCTTC TRBD2 TRBJ2-1 TRBV5-5 NA
CAAMLGGSNTEAFF TGTGCCGCGATGCTAGGGGGATCGAACACTGAAGCTTTCTTT NA TRBJ1-1 TRBV30 NA
CASSIVSGIPEAFF TGTGCCAGTAGTATAGTTTCGGGGATTCCTGAAGCTTTCTTT NA TRBJ1-1 TRBV19 NA
CASSGILGPPTITDTQYF TGTGCCAGCAGTGGCATACTGGGGCCCCCAACTATCACAGATACGCAGTATTTT NA TRBJ2-3 TRBV25-1 NA
CASSQALPLLMGLAGAYNEQFF TGCGCCAGCAGCCAAGCGCTGCCTCTGTTGATGGGACTAGCGGGGGCTTACAATGAGCAGTTCTTC TRBD2 TRBJ2-1 TRBV4-1 NA
CASSLSLYGYTF TGTGCCAGCAGCCTCTCTCTCTATGGCTACACCTTC NA TRBJ1-2 TRBV5-6 NA
CSVTYRVGDYTTGYTF TGCAGCGTAACGTACAGGGTCGGAGATTATACAACTGGCTACACCTTC NA TRBJ1-2 TRBV29-1 NA
CASSPKYRDGQETQYF TGTGCCAGCTCACCAAAGTACCGGGACGGCCAAGAGACCCAGTACTTC NA TRBJ2-5 TRBV18 NA
CASSLLAGTGNGEAFF TGTGCCAGCAGCTTACTTGCCGGGACAGGGAATGGGGAAGCTTTCTTT TRBD1 TRBJ1-1 TRBV7-9 NA
CATPPGGAYGYTF TGTGCCACCCCTCCAGGGGGGGCCTATGGCTACACCTTC TRBD1 TRBJ1-2 TRBV28 NA
CASSPLGQYNSPLHF TGCGCCAGCAGCCCTCTAGGACAGTATAATTCACCCCTCCACTTT NA TRBJ1-6 TRBV4-1 NA
CASSITGNTGELFF TGTGCCAGTAGTATCACAGGTAACACCGGGGAGCTGTTTTTT NA TRBJ2-2 TRBV19 NA
CASSYSEDRGSKQFF TGTGCCAGCAGTTACTCGGAAGACAGGGGGTCTAAGCAGTTCTTC TRBD1 TRBJ2-1 TRBV6-5 NA
CASSFEEGLGAEQFF TGTGCCAGCAGCTTCGAAGAGGGCCTCGGTGCTGAGCAGTTCTTC NA TRBJ2-1 TRBV7-9 NA
CASSTDYNEQFF TGTGCCAGTAGTACTGACTACAATGAGCAGTTCTTC NA TRBJ2-1 TRBV19 once
CASSQVRAERGGYTF TGCGCCAGCAGCCAAGTAAGGGCCGAGCGGGGCGGCTACACCTTC NA TRBJ1-2 TRBV4-3 NA
CASSQVLAEEQFF TGCGCCAGCAGCCAAGTATTGGCGGAAGAGCAGTTCTTC NA TRBJ2-1 TRBV4-1 once
CASKWYSYNSPLHF TGTGCCAGCAAGTGGTACTCCTATAATTCACCCCTCCACTTT NA TRBJ1-6 TRBV28 NA
CASSHKIKDRALLKSYNEQFF TGCGCCAGCAGCCACAAAATCAAGGACAGAGCCTTACTTAAGTCCTACAATGAGCAGTTCTTC NA TRBJ2-1 TRBV4-1 NA
CASSEGSTDTQYF TGTGCCAGCAGTGAAGGCAGCACAGATACGCAGTATTTT NA TRBJ2-3 TRBV2 NA
CASSPVFGGSGNTIYF TGTGCCAGCAGCCCAGTCTTTGGGGGCTCTGGAAACACCATATATTTT NA TRBJ1-3 TRBV3-1/TRBV3-2 NA
CASSPTNAQGSSYEQYF TGTGCCAGCAGCCCGACAAATGCACAGGGGAGCTCCTACGAGCAGTACTTC TRBD1 TRBJ2-7 TRBV13 NA
CATSRDPGTGAYF TGTGCCACCAGCAGAGACCCCGGGACAGGTGCGTACTTC TRBD1 TRBJ2-7 TRBV15 once
CASSSGGFETQYF TGTGCCAGCAGTTCTGGGGGGTTCGAGACCCAGTACTTC NA TRBJ2-5 TRBV28 NA
CASSQLDIISTDTQYF TGCGCCAGCAGCCAACTCGACATCATCAGCACAGATACGCAGTATTTT NA TRBJ2-3 TRBV4-1 NA
CASSFSGTGTYEQYF TGTGCCAGCAGTTTCTCAGGGACAGGAACCTACGAGCAGTACTTC TRBD1 TRBJ2-7 TRBV28 NA